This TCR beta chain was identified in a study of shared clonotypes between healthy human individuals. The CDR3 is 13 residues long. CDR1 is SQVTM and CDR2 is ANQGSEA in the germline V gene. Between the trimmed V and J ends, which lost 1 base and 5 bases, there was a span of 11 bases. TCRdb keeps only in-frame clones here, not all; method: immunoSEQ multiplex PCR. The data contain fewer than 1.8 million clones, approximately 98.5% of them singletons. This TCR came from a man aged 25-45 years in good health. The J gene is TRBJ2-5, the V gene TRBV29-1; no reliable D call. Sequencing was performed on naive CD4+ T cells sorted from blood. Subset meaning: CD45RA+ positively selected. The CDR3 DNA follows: TGCAGCGTTGAAGTGGACGGTAGGGAGACCCAGTACTTC. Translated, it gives CSVEVDGRETQYF.